This T cell receptor beta chain was profiled in a study of radiation and T cells in renal cell carcinoma. The CDR3 totals 13 residues. V lost 6 bases and J lost 8, with 19 bases in between. Germline V gives CDR1 SQVTM, CDR2 ANQGSEA. Noted treatment: 15 Gy SBRT to primary tumor, nephrectomy 4 weeks later. Nephrectomy followed 15 Gy stereotactic body radiation by 4 weeks. The data were produced by immunoSEQ multiplex PCR, yet TCRdb's version contains in-frame clones alone and is incomplete. The table lists about 13,000 clones, 30% to 40% of them singletons. The sequence was obtained from a man between 60 and 70 years old with renal cell carcinoma. This sample comprised tumor tissue, obtained from a patient whose treatment included radiotherapy and nephrectomy. The gene calls are TRBV29-1 and TRBJ1-2; tentative D call: TRBD1 (5 bases). CDR3 sequence: CSVLGHSRRGYTF. The CDR3 nucleotides read TGCAGCGTGCTGGGGCACTCTAGAAGGGGCTACACCTTC.